This passage covers 25 T cell receptor beta chains from one sample sequenced in a study of technical replicates of blood from a few donors. The data were produced by immunoSEQ multiplex PCR, yet TCRdb's version contains in-frame clones alone and is incomplete. In the table there are about 88,000 clones, roughly 93% of which are singletons. Sequencing input: T cells isolated from PBMCs. The receptors shown here come from a human donor in good health.

This chain connects TRBV10-3 to TRBJ1-2, with TRBD1 identical over 8 bases. V lost 5 bases, J lost 4 bases, and 3 bases stayed unmatched. Germline loops: CDR1 ENHRY, CDR2 SYGVKD. CDR3 length: 13 residues. The CDR3 loop is CAISSGQGYGYTF. The DNA of the CDR3 is TGTGCCATCAGTTCTGGACAGGGCTATGGCTACACCTTC.

The table lists this clone with a count of one. The chain couples TRBV6-1 to TRBJ1-4, with a tentative D call TRBD1 (5 bases). The CDR3 contains 13 residues. V was cut by 6 bases and J by 8 bases, with 13 bases left in between. Germline lookup yields CDR1 MNHNS and CDR2 SASEGT. The CDR3 loop is CASRDSLREKLFF. Written as DNA, the CDR3 is TGTGCCAGCAGAGACAGTTTACGGGAAAAACTGTTTTTT.

The chain couples TRBV27 to TRBJ2-1; D remains ambiguous. Deletions cut 8 bases from V and 1 base from J, with 15 bases between. Germline CDR1 MNHEY, CDR2 SMNVEV (reference sequence). The CDR3 sequence is 15 residues long. As DNA, the CDR3 is TGTGCCAGCTATCCGGGTTTAGTATCCTACAATGAGCAGTTCTTC. It yields the protein CASYPGLVSYNEQFF.

The chain links TRBV5-8 to TRBJ2-3; 9 bases are a match to TRBD2. The J segment lost 4 bases and the V segment lost 4 bases, leaving 10 bases of the junction unmatched. CDR3 length: 16 residues. Germline-derived CDR1 and CDR2 are SGHTS and YDEGEE. DNA for the CDR3: TGTGCCAGCAGCCCTCTAGCGGGACCGCCGGCAGATACGCAGTATTTT. It yields the protein CASSPLAGPPADTQYF.

The V call is TRBV9, the J call TRBJ1-6, with 7 bases matching TRBD1. The germline CDR1 and CDR2 sequences are SGDLS and YYNGEE. The CDR3 totals 14 residues. The ends lost 4 bases at V and 10 bases at J; junction bases unmatched: 8. This CDR3 reads CASSKGAAGSPLHF. Written as DNA, the CDR3 is TGTGCCAGCAGCAAGGGGGCGGCCGGGTCACCCCTCCACTTT. The full variable domain, with the rest looked up from reference TRBV9 and TRBJ1-6, is DSGVTQTPKHLITATGQRVTLRCSPRSGDLSVYWYQQSLDQGLQFLIQYYNGEERAKGNILERFSAQQFPDLHSELNLSSLELGDSALYFCASSKGAAGSPLHFGNGTRLTVT.

V gene TRBV18 combines with J gene TRBJ1-6; D is ambiguous. CDR1 and CDR2 from the germline V gene are KGHSH and LQKENI. CDR3 length equals 14 residues. The ends were cut back, 0 bases at V and 10 bases at J, with 10 bases in the middle. The CDR3 region is CASSPPGVQSPLHF. The CDR3 DNA follows: TGTGCCAGCTCACCACCCGGGGTTCAATCACCCCTCCACTTT.

This sequence joins TRBV5-1 and TRBJ2-1; 7 bases map to TRBD2. V shed 2 bases and J 7 bases; nucleotides not matched to a gene: 9. Germline CDR1 reads SGHRS; CDR2 reads YFSETQ. The CDR3 contains 15 residues. The DNA for the CDR3 is TGCGCCAGCAGCTTAGGCGCGGGGGAAATGAATGAGCAGTTCTTC. Protein sequence: CASSLGAGEMNEQFF.

The CDR3 nucleotides are TGTGCCAGTAGTATAAGGAGGACAGGTAACGAAAAACTGTTTTTT. It is translated as CASSIRRTGNEKLFF. The rearrangement links TRBV19 to TRBJ1-4; 7 bases agree with TRBD1. The CDR3 is 15 residues long. Per the germline V gene, CDR1 is LNHDA and CDR2 is SQIVND (reference sequence). V lost 2 bases to trimming and J lost 8 bases; unmatched junction nucleotides: 8.

V is TRBV7-9 and J is TRBJ2-7; TRBD1 is a possible D gene (6 bases). This CDR3 spans 12 amino acids. CDR1 is SEHNR and CDR2 is FQNEAQ in the germline V gene (reference sequence). Trimming pared 2 bases from V and 6 bases from J, leaving 8 bases between. The DNA for the CDR3 is TGTGCCAGCAGCTTACCAGGGGTCGAGCAGTACTTC. Translated: CASSLPGVEQYF.

The chain links TRBV5-4 to TRBJ1-1, with TRBD1 matching over 7 bases. The V segment lost 2 bases and the J segment 3 bases; nucleotides outside the gene matches: 4. There are 14 residues in the CDR3. CDR1 and CDR2 from the germline V gene are SGHNT and YYREEE (reference sequence). The CDR3 reads CASSFRGGDTEAFF. The DNA for the CDR3 is TGTGCCAGCAGCTTTCGAGGGGGCGACACTGAAGCTTTCTTT.

The genes are TRBV9 and TRBJ1-4; D is unresolved. Trimming took off 3 bases at V and 7 bases at J, with 13 bases between the two ends. This CDR3 contains 14 residues. Germline lookup yields CDR1 SGDLS and CDR2 YYNGEE. CDR3 sequence: CASSATGGIEKLFF. The DNA for the CDR3 is TGTGCCAGCAGCGCCACGGGTGGAATTGAAAAACTGTTTTTT.

V and J are TRBV27 and TRBJ1-2; 7 bases align to TRBD1. The trim removed 3 bases at V and 4 bases at J, leaving 5 bases unmatched. Looked up from germline, CDR1 is MNHEY and CDR2 is SMNVEV (reference sequence). This CDR3 has 14 residues. DNA of the CDR3: TGTGCCAGCAGTTTCTCGACAGGGACCTATGGCTACACCTTC. It is translated as CASSFSTGTYGYTF.

The V call is TRBV4-1, the J call TRBJ2-2; possibly TRBD1 for D (5 bases). The CDR3 is made up of 15 amino acids. Germline CDR1 MGHRA, CDR2 YSYEKL. The V gene lost 3 bases and the J gene lost 4 bases, with 12 bases spanning the gap. The CDR3: CASSHTTGPTGELFF. The CDR3 nucleotides are TGCGCCAGCAGCCACACCACAGGACCCACCGGGGAGCTGTTTTTT.

The chain uses TRBV5-1 and TRBJ2-7; TRBD2 aligns across 10 bases. Per germline, CDR1 SGHRS and CDR2 YFSETQ. The CDR3 has 17 amino acids. J was trimmed by 2 bases and V by 5 bases; bases with no gene match: 13. The CDR3 DNA sequence: TGCGCCAGCAGGGCTAGCGGGAGTAATTTCGATGCCTACGAGCAGTACTTC. Its protein product is CASRASGSNFDAYEQYF.

The V gene is TRBV6-5, the J gene TRBJ1-1, with TRBD1 matching 9 bases. The CDR3 is 15 amino acids. CDR1 is MNHEY, CDR2 SVGAGI, per germline. The V and J ends lost 6 bases and 0 bases, in that order; junction bases with no gene match: 5. CDR3 residues: CASSKQGAMNTEAFF. CDR3 bases: TGTGCCAGCAGCAAACAGGGGGCCATGAACACTGAAGCTTTCTTT.

Only one count was recorded for this clone. The chain employs TRBV7-9 and TRBJ2-7, with 7 bases that match TRBD2. V lost 5 bases to trimming and J lost 7 bases; unmatched junction nucleotides: 14. This CDR3 spans 15 amino acids. CDR1 SEHNR and CDR2 FQNEAQ come from the germline V gene (reference sequence). The CDR3 coding sequence is TGTGCCAGCAGCCCGACAAAATATATGGGGGGGGAGCAGTACTTC. Translation: CASSPTKYMGGEQYF.

The chain links TRBV27 to TRBJ2-5, with TRBD2 matching over 8 bases. With V trimmed by 10 bases and J by 1 base, 5 bases remained unmatched. This CDR3 has 13 residues. CDR1 MNHEY and CDR2 SMNVEV come from the germline V gene (reference sequence). CDR3 sequence (DNA): TGTGCCACCCATACTAGCGGCCAAGAGACCCAGTACTTC. This translates into CATHTSGQETQYF.

In its sample, this clone was seen a few times. The gene calls are TRBV6-6 and TRBJ2-3; a weak D match, TRBD1 (7 bases). The ends were cut back, 2 bases at V and 5 bases at J, with 11 bases in the middle. CDR1 MNHNY and CDR2 SVGAGI come from the germline V gene (reference sequence). The CDR3 totals 14 residues. The CDR3 is CASSYTQGGDTQYF. CDR3 bases: TGTGCCAGCAGTTACACGCAGGGGGGAGATACGCAGTATTTT.

In DNA form, the CDR3 reads TGTGCCAGCAGACTGGAAGCGGTCTCTGGGGCCAACGTCCTGACTTTC. Amino acid sequence: CASRLEAVSGANVLTF. V and J are TRBV6-6 and TRBJ2-6; maybe TRBD2 (5 bases). The germline CDR1 and CDR2 sequences are MNHNY and SVGAGI (reference sequence). This CDR3 spans 16 amino acids. The germline V and J ends were trimmed by 6 bases and 0 bases, with 12 bases remaining between them.

This chain links TRBV11-2 with TRBJ1-2; TRBD1 might be the D (6 bases). Trimming stripped 5 bases from V and 3 bases from J, with 13 bases between. Per the germline V gene, CDR1 is SGHAT and CDR2 is FQNNGV. The CDR3 consists of 14 residues. CDR3 sequence (DNA): TGTGCCAGCAGCACGGGACACGAATACTATGGCTACACCTTC. Encoded protein: CASSTGHEYYGYTF.

The DNA of the CDR3 is TGTGCCAGCAGCCAGCCTCAGGGGGCGTGGGGCCCTAAAGAGACCCAGTACTTC. Translated, it gives CASSQPQGAWGPKETQYF. This rearrangement joins TRBV11-3 to TRBJ2-5; TRBD1 matches at 8 bases. V lost 5 bases to trimming and J lost 3 bases; unmatched junction nucleotides: 17. This CDR3 is built from 18 residues. Germline V gene sequence: CDR1 SGHNT, CDR2 YENEEA.

The rearrangement joins TRBV7-8 to TRBJ2-1, with 13 bases lining up with TRBD2. Germline V CDR1 and CDR2: SGHVS, FQNEAQ. This CDR3 is 16 amino acids long. V gave up 4 bases and J gave up 9 bases; unmatched junction bases: 9. In nucleotides, the CDR3 is TGTGCCAGCAGCTCTACTAGCGGGAGGGCCCGAGGTGAGCAGTTCTTC. Translated, it gives CASSSTSGRARGEQFF. Filled out from reference TRBV7-8 and TRBJ2-1, the complete variable domain reads GAGVSQSPRYKVAKRGQDVALRCDPISGHVSLFWYQQALGQGPEFLTYFQNEAQLDKSGLPSDRFFAERPEGSVSTLKIQRTQQEDSAVYLCASSSTSGRARGEQFFGPGTRLTVL.

The chain recombines TRBV7-6 with TRBJ2-2; TRBD1 aligns across 9 bases. CDR3 length equals 14 residues. V was pared by 6 bases and J by 6 bases, with 5 bases of the junction left unmatched. Per the germline V gene, CDR1 is SGHVS and CDR2 is FNYEAQ. The CDR3 nucleotides read TGTGCCAGCAGTCCTACAGGGGGCCCCGGGGAGCTGTTTTTT. The encoded protein is CASSPTGGPGELFF.

The chain links TRBV7-8 to TRBJ2-1, with D tentatively TRBD2 (5 bases). The CDR3 is 14 residues long. V shed 0 bases and J shed 10 bases, with 13 bases lying between them. CDR1 SGHVS and CDR2 FQNEAQ come from the germline V gene. The CDR3 DNA sequence: TGTGCCAGCAGCTTAGCTTCTTTAGCGTGGGAGCAGTTCTTC. Translating it yields CASSLASLAWEQFF.

This clone has only one observation. The chain has TRBV11-2 and TRBJ2-7; D possibly corresponds to TRBD1 (6 bases). The V and J ends lost 6 bases and 6 bases respectively, with 12 bases between them. Looked up from germline, CDR1 is SGHAT and CDR2 is FQNNGV. The CDR3 is made up of 12 amino acids. CDR3 nucleotides: TGTGCCAGCAGAGAAACAGGGTCCGAGCAGTACTTC. This translates into CASRETGSEQYF.